The entry below describes one T cell receptor beta chain. Its antigen is unknown. Trimming pared 5 bases from V and 1 base from J, leaving 12 bases between. Germline assignment: CDR1 MNHNY and CDR2 SVGAGI (reference sequence). The CDR3 spans 15 residues. The data were taken from a study of CD4 T cells in relation to SARS-CoV-2 and coronaviruses. Study at large: ViraFEST: approximately 10-day antigen culture of PBMCs, then TCR beta CDR3 sequencing.

Study outcomes and limitations: The cross-reactivity analysis covered only spike protein, not other viral proteins. SARS-CoV-2-driven expansion was significantly weaker in crossreactive than monoreactive clones.

Unexposed donor CD4+ T cells date from about 2011-2018, before the COVID-19 pandemic. After approximately 10 days of culture, CD4+ T cells were isolated. Unexposed-donor CD4+ T cells were probed with SARS-CoV-2 S/N and four cold-coronavirus spikes, cells permitting. TCRdb keeps only in-frame clones here, not all; method: immunoSEQ multiplex PCR. This table has approximately 25,000 clones, about 73% appearing once. The sequencing sample was made of CD4+ T cells from PBMCs, cultured in vitro. The V and J genes are TRBV6-6 and TRBJ1-5; perhaps TRBD1 as D (6 bases). This TCR came from a human donor in good health. The CDR3 spells CASSQTGISNQPQHF. The CDR3 DNA follows: TGTGCCAGCAGTCAGACAGGCATAAGCAATCAGCCCCAGCATTTT.